Following are 16 T cell receptor beta chains from one sample sequenced in a study of blood T cell repertoires in COVID-19 (dated by TCRdb to the early 2020s). The method was the immunoSEQ multiplex PCR assay. TCRdb holds this immuneACCESS table with in-frame rearrangements only. Some clones are missing; in checked studies, unresolved V genes explain under half, and the rest has no known cause. Across this sample there are around 200,000 clones, with roughly 90% seen only once. In total, the top ten clones hold less than 4.5% of the sample. The sequenced sample was PBMCs or T cells enriched from blood (not recorded which). Receptor source: a woman between 40 and 50 years old with acute COVID-19.

V usage is TRBV19 and J usage is TRBJ2-5; possible D gene TRBD2, 6 bases. The V and J ends lost 1 base and 5 bases respectively, with 14 bases between them. Germline V gene sequence: CDR1 LNHDA, CDR2 SQIVND (reference sequence). The CDR3 has 15 amino acids. The CDR3 region has the DNA TGTGCCAGTAGTATAGTGGCGGGGATGGCGGAGACCCAGTACTTC. As protein: CASSIVAGMAETQYF.

The chain joins TRBV5-1 to TRBJ2-1; D possibly corresponds to TRBD1 (5 bases). This CDR3 comprises 15 residues. V lost 3 bases to trimming and J lost 7 bases, with 17 bases between them. CDR1 is SGHRS, CDR2 YFSETQ, per germline. CDR3 region: CASSSWPTGKNEQFF. Here the CDR3 DNA reads TGCGCCAGCAGCTCCTGGCCTACAGGAAAGAATGAGCAGTTCTTC. Drawing the rest from reference TRBV5-1 and TRBJ2-1, the complete variable domain is KAGVTQTPRYLIKTRGQQVTLSCSPISGHRSVSWYQQTPGQGLQFLFEYFSETQRNKGNFPGRFSGRQFSNSRSEMNVSTLELGDSALYLCASSSWPTGKNEQFFGPGTRLTVL.

The J gene is TRBJ1-2, the V gene TRBV9, with TRBD1 identical over 10 bases. The trim removed 4 bases at V and 5 bases at J, leaving 5 bases unmatched. The CDR3 is 14 residues long. Germline values: CDR1 SGDLS, CDR2 YYNGEE. The CDR3 region has the DNA TGTGCCAGCAGCTCCGGGGACAGGGGTTATGGCTACACCTTC. Translation: CASSSGDRGYGYTF.

This clone was seen a single time. This same CDR3 is encoded by further DNA sequences in the sample. V and J are TRBV6-2 or TRBV6-3 and TRBJ1-1; D may be TRBD1 (5 bases). The CDR3 totals 13 residues. Germline CDR1 is MNHEY and CDR2 is SVGEGT. V shed 0 bases and J shed 5 bases, with 7 bases lying between them. CDR3 nucleotides: TGTGCCAGCAGTTACTCTCGGGGGACTGAAGCTTTCTTT. Amino acids: CASSYSRGTEAFF.

This rearrangement joins TRBV2 to TRBJ1-2, with 8 bases identical to TRBD1. CDR1 and CDR2 from the germline V gene are SNHLY and FYNNEI. V shed 5 bases and J 8 bases; nucleotides not matched to a gene: 4. This CDR3 spans 12 amino acids. CDR3 region: CASSQTGDGYTF. DNA of the CDR3: TGTGCCAGCAGTCAGACAGGGGACGGCTACACCTTC.

This clone has a handful of counts. The chain is built from TRBV6-5 and TRBJ2-2, with 9 bases that match TRBD1. The V segment lost 8 bases and the J segment 2 bases; nucleotides outside the gene matches: 6. The CDR3 runs to 15 residues. The germline CDR1 and CDR2 sequences are MNHEY and SVGAGI. The CDR3 region is CASQQGARNTGELFF. CDR3 sequence (DNA): TGTGCCAGCCAACAGGGGGCAAGAAACACCGGGGAGCTGTTTTTT.

The chain combines TRBV2 with TRBJ2-2; 7 nucleotides match TRBD1. The CDR3 totals 14 residues. The J segment lost 4 bases and the V segment lost 8 bases, leaving 7 bases of the junction unmatched. Germline V CDR1 and CDR2: SNHLY, FYNNEI. In DNA, the CDR3 is TGTGCCAGCGCCCGACAGGGAGCCACCGGGGAGCTGTTTTTT. Translated, it gives CASARQGATGELFF.

The genes are TRBV7-8 and TRBJ2-3, with 8 positions matching TRBD1. Looked up from germline, CDR1 is SGHVS and CDR2 is FQNEAQ. This CDR3 spans 15 amino acids. V shed 3 bases, J shed 4 bases, and the junction held 6 bases outside the gene matches. Here the CDR3 reads CASSFRTGSADTQYF. CDR3 coding DNA: TGTGCCAGCAGCTTCAGGACAGGGTCGGCAGATACGCAGTATTTT. The whole variable domain, remainder taken from reference TRBV7-8 and TRBJ2-3, is GAGVSQSPRYKVAKRGQDVALRCDPISGHVSLFWYQQALGQGPEFLTYFQNEAQLDKSGLPSDRFFAERPEGSVSTLKIQRTQQEDSAVYLCASSFRTGSADTQYFGPGTRLTVL.

V and J are TRBV9 and TRBJ1-5; D is unclear. Germline V CDR1 and CDR2: SGDLS, YYNGEE. Trimming removed 1 base at V and 3 bases at J, with 14 bases between. The CDR3 loop spans 16 amino acids. The CDR3 nucleotides are TGTGCCAGCAGCGTACCCCGGAGTTTATACAATCAGCCCCAGCATTTT. This translates into CASSVPRSLYNQPQHF.

This clone was recorded a few times. The chain uses TRBV12-3 or TRBV12-4 and TRBJ1-6, with unresolved D. CDR3 length: 13 amino acids. V was clipped by 5 bases and J by 6 bases, with 8 bases between them. In DNA, the CDR3 is TGTGCCAGCAGTAGCGCAATTAATTCACCCCTCCACTTT. This encodes CASSSAINSPLHF.

V usage is TRBV18 and J usage is TRBJ2-1; 7 bases align to TRBD1. J lost 6 bases, V lost 3 bases, and 11 bases had no gene match. The length of the CDR3 is 16 residues. Germline-derived CDR1 and CDR2 are KGHSH and LQKENI. Written as DNA, the CDR3 is TGTGCCAGCTCACCCCAAACAGGGGTCGTGTTCAATGAGCAGTTCTTC. Protein product: CASSPQTGVVFNEQFF. Full variable domain (remainder filled in from reference TRBV18 and TRBJ2-1): NAGVMQNPRHLVRRRGQEARLRCSPMKGHSHVYWYRQLPEEGLKFMVYLQKENIIDESGMPKERFSAEFPKEGPSILRIQQVVRGDSAAYFCASSPQTGVVFNEQFFGPGTRLTVL.

The V and J genes are TRBV3-1 (or the pseudogene TRBV3-2) and TRBJ1-5; D unresolved. The CDR3 loop spans 15 amino acids. Trimming pared 3 bases from V and 6 bases from J, leaving 15 bases between. Germline-derived CDR1 and CDR2 are LGHDT and YNNKEL (reference sequence). CDR3 DNA sequence: TGTGCCAGCAGCCAGGGCCCCAAACCTGGTCAGCCCCAGCATTTT. It yields the protein CASSQGPKPGQPQHF.

In regard to this clone: Relative to the germline gene, one junction end is altered; a read error may explain this. V and J are TRBV5-4 and TRBJ2-7, with 8 bases identical to TRBD2. The germline V gene encodes CDR1 SGHNT and CDR2 YYREEE (reference sequence). The CDR3 is made up of 16 amino acids. CDR3 sequence (DNA): TGTGCCAGCAGCTTGTTCAGCCCTAGCGGGCGACGAGCAGTAGACTTC. Amino acids: CASSLFSPSGRRAVDF. Full variable domain (outside the CDR3, taken from reference TRBV5-4 and TRBJ2-7): ETGVTQSPTHLIKTRGQQVTLRCSSQSGHNTVSWYQQALGQGPQFIFQYYREEENGRGNFPPRFSGLQFPNYSSELNVNALELDDSALYLCASSLFSPSGRRAVDFGPGTRLTVT.

Note on this clone: One junction end does not reproduce the germline sequence, and a read error may be involved. This chain joins TRBV7-9 and TRBJ1-6; D unclear. CDR1 is SEHNR and CDR2 is FQNEAQ in the germline V gene (reference sequence). The CDR3 has 10 residues. The CDR3 region is CASSWPPLHF. In nucleotides, the CDR3 is TGTGCCAGTAGCTGGCCACCCCTCCACTTT.

The chain links TRBV4-1 to TRBJ2-7; possibly TRBD2 for D (5 bases). Trimming stripped 4 bases from V and 2 bases from J, with 15 bases between. CDR1 and CDR2 (germline): MGHRA, YSYEKL. CDR3 length equals 15 residues. CDR3 in amino acids: CASSPRTDFPYEQYF. Here the CDR3 DNA reads TGCGCCAGCAGCCCCCGGACGGACTTTCCCTACGAGCAGTACTTC.

This chain connects TRBV14 to TRBJ1-2, with TRBD1 as a possible D gene (5 bases). CDR3 size: 16 residues. CDR1 and CDR2 (germline): SGHDN, FVKESK. Trimming took 0 bases from V and 8 from J, leaving 19 bases between them. The CDR3 spells CASSQDSGVYSGGYTF. In DNA, the CDR3 is TGTGCCAGCAGCCAAGACTCGGGGGTCTATAGCGGCGGCTACACCTTC.